This T cell receptor (beta chain) was identified in a study of identical twins' blood T cells. Study outcomes and limitations: Shared CDR3 clonotype counts between two donors mainly tracked the product of their cloneset sizes, twins included. Each donor's most abundant TCRbeta clonotypes shared more CDR3 sequences with her twin than unrelated donors. Environmental influences on twin similarity could not be excluded.

TCR cDNA libraries were made from RNA using a previously described, modified protocol. One entry per CDR3 protein results from TCRdb running MiXCR on the 5' RACE reads. The sample contains 350,000 to 400,000 distinct CDR3 sequences, about 28% of which appear only once. As to this clonotype: As yet, its antigen is unknown.

The V and J ends lost 6 bases and 3 bases respectively, with 15 bases between them. The CDR3 has 15 amino acids. Germline V gene sequence: CDR1 WNHNN, CDR2 SYGVQD (reference sequence). Sequencing was carried out using PBMCs. The receptor was derived from a woman aged 18-55 years in good health. V gene TRBV10-1 combines with J gene TRBJ2-1; tentatively, D is TRBD2 (5 bases). The chain's CDR3 is CASSPGVADYNEQFF. As DNA, the CDR3 is TGCGCCAGCAGCCCCGGGGTAGCCGACTACAATGAGCAGTTCTTC.